The rows below give T cell receptor beta chains drawn from one sample of a study of neurological immune-mediated disorders. TCRdb independently ran MiXCR on the 5' RACE reads; one entry per CDR3 protein. Found here are about 65,000 distinct CDR3 sequences, 3.5% to 5% of them singletons; the top ten hold under 3%. Sample: PBMCs. The receptors were gathered from a man over 45 with multiple sclerosis. Both conserved end residues are part of each CDR3. The order of the fields is V gene, D gene, J gene, clone size, CDR3 protein, CDR3 DNA. The D gene is left open where the match is weak. Size is stated for part of the rows, as once, few or many counts, or as a class when the clone is expanded.

V gene: TRBV9; D gene: -; J gene: TRBJ2-3; clone size: few; CDR3 protein: CASSVAPSSTDTQYF; CDR3 DNA: TGTGCCAGCAGCGTAGCGCCGTCTAGCACAGATACGCAGTATTTT
V gene: TRBV5-1; D gene: TRBD1; J gene: TRBJ2-1; clone size: many; CDR3 protein: CASSAPDRGIYNEQFF; CDR3 DNA: TGCGCCAGCAGCGCACCGGACAGGGGGATCTACAATGAGCAGTTCTTC
V gene: TRBV15; D gene: TRBD1; J gene: TRBJ2-2; clone size: many; CDR3 protein: CATSRVLTGTGELFF; CDR3 DNA: TGTGCCACCAGCAGAGTACTGACAGGGACCGGGGAGCTGTTTTTT
V gene: TRBV5-6; D gene: TRBD1; J gene: TRBJ1-4; clone size: many; CDR3 protein: CASSFQGARDEKLFF; CDR3 DNA: TGTGCCAGCAGCTTCCAGGGGGCACGGGATGAAAAACTGTTTTTT
V gene: TRBV27; D gene: -; J gene: TRBJ1-1; clone size: -; CDR3 protein: CASSLSAGGRGRAEAFF; CDR3 DNA: TGTGCCAGCAGTTTATCGGCGGGCGGGCGCGGTCGCGCTGAAGCTTTCTTT
V gene: TRBV6-5; D gene: -; J gene: TRBJ2-1; clone size: many; CDR3 protein: CASSSTYSISYNEQFF; CDR3 DNA: TGTGCCAGCAGTTCCACTTACAGCATCTCCTACAATGAGCAGTTCTTC
V gene: TRBV20-1; D gene: -; J gene: TRBJ1-3; clone size: many; CDR3 protein: CSAQGTGNTIYF; CDR3 DNA: TGCAGTGCTCAAGGGACAGGAAACACCATATATTTT
V gene: TRBV20-1; D gene: TRBD1; J gene: TRBJ2-7; clone size: many; CDR3 protein: CSASGGQGRNEQYF; CDR3 DNA: TGCAGTGCTAGCGGGGGACAGGGACGGAACGAGCAGTACTTC
V gene: TRBV20-1; D gene: -; J gene: TRBJ2-3; clone size: many; CDR3 protein: CSVLVGGTTDTQYF; CDR3 DNA: TGCAGTGTATTAGTCGGGGGAACCACAGATACGCAGTATTTT
V gene: TRBV6-5; D gene: TRBD1; J gene: TRBJ1-1; clone size: many; CDR3 protein: CASSYSNDRGGIEAFF; CDR3 DNA: TGTGCCAGCAGTTACTCGAACGACAGGGGGGGGATTGAAGCTTTCTTT
V gene: TRBV4-1; D gene: TRBD1; J gene: TRBJ1-5; clone size: many; CDR3 protein: CASSQLQGAGQPQNF; CDR3 DNA: TGCGCCAGCAGCCAATTACAGGGGGCAGGTCAGCCCCAGAATTTT
V gene: TRBV10-3; D gene: TRBD1; J gene: TRBJ1-1; clone size: many; CDR3 protein: CAISTDRGNTEAFF; CDR3 DNA: TGTGCCATCAGTACGGACAGGGGGAACACTGAAGCTTTCTTT
V gene: TRBV5-1; D gene: TRBD1; J gene: TRBJ1-1; clone size: many; CDR3 protein: CASSGTGVGTEAFF; CDR3 DNA: TGCGCCAGCAGCGGAACAGGGGTCGGCACTGAAGCTTTCTTT
V gene: TRBV7-9; D gene: -; J gene: TRBJ2-1; clone size: many; CDR3 protein: CASSLPGNEQFF; CDR3 DNA: TGTGCCAGCAGCTTACCGGGCAATGAGCAGTTCTTC
V gene: TRBV5-4; D gene: -; J gene: TRBJ2-5; clone size: -; CDR3 protein: CASSTPKGGGETQYF; CDR3 DNA: TGTGCCAGCAGCACCCCGAAAGGAGGTGGGGAGACCCAGTACTTC
V gene: TRBV20-1; D gene: TRBD2; J gene: TRBJ2-3; clone size: many; CDR3 protein: CSAATSGVVNTQYF; CDR3 DNA: TGCAGTGCCGCTACCAGCGGGGTAGTAAATACGCAGTATTTT
V gene: TRBV5-5; D gene: TRBD1; J gene: TRBJ1-2; clone size: many; CDR3 protein: CASSGGTANTNYGYTF; CDR3 DNA: TGTGCCAGCAGCGGAGGGACAGCGAATACTAACTATGGCTACACCTTC
V gene: TRBV4-3; D gene: -; J gene: TRBJ2-1; clone size: many; CDR3 protein: CASSQGRGSYNEQFF; CDR3 DNA: TGCGCCAGCAGCCAAGGGAGGGGTTCCTACAATGAGCAGTTCTTC
V gene: TRBV9; D gene: TRBD1; J gene: TRBJ1-6; clone size: many; CDR3 protein: CASSADRGQRGNSPLHF; CDR3 DNA: TGTGCCAGCAGCGCGGACAGGGGGCAACGAGGTAATTCACCCCTCCACTTT
V gene: TRBV4-1; D gene: -; J gene: TRBJ1-4; clone size: few; CDR3 protein: CASSQLAQSNEKLFF; CDR3 DNA: TGCGCCAGCAGCCAATTAGCTCAGTCTAATGAAAAACTGTTTTTT
V gene: TRBV29-1; D gene: -; J gene: TRBJ2-5; clone size: many; CDR3 protein: CSVEPPGAETQYF; CDR3 DNA: TGCAGCGTTGAACCCCCGGGGGCCGAGACCCAGTACTTC
V gene: TRBV29-1; D gene: -; J gene: TRBJ1-5; clone size: -; CDR3 protein: CSVEDSGHRNF; CDR3 DNA: TGCAGCGTTGAAGATTCCGGACATCGGAATTTT
V gene: TRBV20-1; D gene: -; J gene: TRBJ1-1; clone size: many; CDR3 protein: CSARDHMNTEAFF; CDR3 DNA: TGCAGTGCTAGGGACCACATGAACACTGAAGCTTTCTTT
V gene: TRBV6-5; D gene: TRBD2; J gene: TRBJ2-3; clone size: many; CDR3 protein: CASSSLADTQYF; CDR3 DNA: TGTGCCAGCAGTTCACTAGCGGATACGCAGTATTTT
V gene: TRBV6-5; D gene: -; J gene: TRBJ1-5; clone size: few; CDR3 protein: CASSPTMNQPQHF; CDR3 DNA: TGTGCCAGCAGCCCCACGATGAATCAGCCCCAGCATTTT
V gene: TRBV5-1; D gene: -; J gene: TRBJ2-1; clone size: many; CDR3 protein: CASGTETYNEQFF; CDR3 DNA: TGCGCCAGCGGGACCGAGACCTACAATGAGCAGTTCTTC
V gene: TRBV7-2; D gene: -; J gene: TRBJ1-4; clone size: many; CDR3 protein: CASSLTGPTNEKLFF; CDR3 DNA: TGTGCCAGCAGCTTAACAGGGCCAACTAATGAAAAACTGTTTTTT
V gene: TRBV6-2/TRBV6-3; D gene: -; J gene: TRBJ1-5; clone size: -; CDR3 protein: CASSYSLDVSNQPQNF; CDR3 DNA: TGTGCCAGCAGTTACTCGTTAGACGTTAGCAATCAGCCCCAGAATTTT
V gene: TRBV20-1; D gene: -; J gene: TRBJ2-4; clone size: many; CDR3 protein: CSARTEDLAKNIQYF; CDR3 DNA: TGCAGTGCTCGCACCGAGGATTTGGCCAAAAACATTCAGTACTTC
V gene: TRBV9; D gene: -; J gene: TRBJ2-5; clone size: many; CDR3 protein: CASSDSVTGFETQYF; CDR3 DNA: TGTGCCAGCAGCGATAGCGTGACGGGCTTCGAGACCCAGTACTTC
V gene: TRBV7-2; D gene: -; J gene: TRBJ2-1; clone size: few; CDR3 protein: CASSLGGRNYNEQFF; CDR3 DNA: TGTGCCAGCAGCTTAGGGGGCAGGAACTACAATGAGCAGTTCTTC
V gene: TRBV2; D gene: TRBD1; J gene: TRBJ2-1; clone size: many; CDR3 protein: CASSRDRDEQFF; CDR3 DNA: TGTGCCAGCAGCCGGGACAGGGATGAGCAGTTCTTC
V gene: TRBV20-1; D gene: TRBD1; J gene: TRBJ1-1; clone size: many; CDR3 protein: CSAPDREAEAFF; CDR3 DNA: TGCAGTGCGCCGGACAGGGAGGCTGAAGCTTTCTTT
V gene: TRBV11-2; D gene: TRBD2; J gene: TRBJ2-1; clone size: -; CDR3 protein: CASSRSGGAYNEQFF; CDR3 DNA: TGTGCCAGCAGCCGCAGCGGGGGGGCCTACAATGAGCAGTTCTTC
V gene: TRBV7-9; D gene: -; J gene: TRBJ1-2; clone size: many; CDR3 protein: CASSLVSPRYTF; CDR3 DNA: TGTGCCAGCAGCTTAGTTTCGCCCCGGTACACCTTC
V gene: TRBV18; D gene: -; J gene: TRBJ2-5; clone size: many; CDR3 protein: CASSPRTLRETQYF; CDR3 DNA: TGTGCCAGCTCACCTCGGACTCTCCGCGAGACCCAGTACTTC
V gene: TRBV5-1; D gene: -; J gene: TRBJ2-2; clone size: many; CDR3 protein: CASTPGSTNTGELFF; CDR3 DNA: TGCGCCAGCACCCCAGGGAGCACGAACACCGGGGAGCTGTTTTTT
V gene: TRBV7-9; D gene: -; J gene: TRBJ2-6; clone size: -; CDR3 protein: CASSDGTNSGANVLTF; CDR3 DNA: TGTGCCAGCAGCGACGGGACAAACTCTGGGGCCAACGTCCTGACTTTC
V gene: TRBV20-1; D gene: TRBD2; J gene: TRBJ2-3; clone size: -; CDR3 protein: CSAEGGGGASTDTQYF; CDR3 DNA: TGCAGTGCTGAGGGCGGCGGGGGGGCAAGCACAGATACGCAGTATTTT
V gene: TRBV7-9; D gene: TRBD1; J gene: TRBJ1-1; clone size: many; CDR3 protein: CASSLARTGTTEAFF; CDR3 DNA: TGTGCCAGCAGCTTAGCGCGGACAGGGACCACTGAAGCTTTCTTT
V gene: TRBV5-1; D gene: -; J gene: TRBJ1-5; clone size: many; CDR3 protein: CASSLSGGRQPQHF; CDR3 DNA: TGCGCCAGCAGCTTGTCCGGGGGGCGACAGCCCCAGCATTTT
V gene: TRBV5-6; D gene: -; J gene: TRBJ2-1; clone size: many; CDR3 protein: CASSPGGGSYNEQFF; CDR3 DNA: TGTGCCAGCAGCCCCGGCGGAGGGTCCTACAATGAGCAGTTCTTC
V gene: TRBV4-2; D gene: -; J gene: TRBJ1-2; clone size: many; CDR3 protein: CASSQDNTDNYGYTF; CDR3 DNA: TGTGCCAGCAGCCAAGATAACACAGATAACTATGGCTACACCTTC
V gene: TRBV2; D gene: -; J gene: TRBJ1-5; clone size: many; CDR3 protein: CASSGGRVSNQPQHF; CDR3 DNA: TGTGCCAGCAGTGGGGGACGGGTAAGCAATCAGCCCCAGCATTTT
V gene: TRBV12-3/TRBV12-4; D gene: -; J gene: TRBJ1-2; clone size: medium-sized; CDR3 protein: CASSLWEGYGYTF; CDR3 DNA: TGTGCCAGCAGTTTATGGGAAGGCTATGGCTACACCTTC
V gene: TRBV19; D gene: -; J gene: TRBJ2-1; clone size: -; CDR3 protein: CASRAGQIFNEQFF; CDR3 DNA: TGTGCCAGTAGGGCCGGACAGATTTTCAATGAGCAGTTCTTC
V gene: TRBV5-5; D gene: -; J gene: TRBJ2-2; clone size: many; CDR3 protein: CASSLAGPGELFF; CDR3 DNA: TGTGCCAGCAGCCTGGCGGGGCCCGGGGAGCTGTTTTTT